This TCR beta chain derives from a study of blood T cell repertoires in COVID-19. Study-level information: PBMCs, B-cell-depleted T cells, or T cells provided the cDNA or gDNA that made up the material.

The authors' processing: Reference gene primer amplification gave estimated nucleated cell counts. Sequenced by immunoSEQ multiplex PCR; TCRdb stores in-frame clones only, minus some. The DNA gave D and trimming, while V, J and clone size come from that table. The table has more than 200,000 clones, about 89% seen once. Donors were grouped by their self-reported clinical history. All recovered Cohort 3 donors got two negative PCRs, got clearance, or saw symptom resolution. The TCR originated in a woman aged 25-40 years who had recovered from COVID-19. Source material: PBMCs or T cells enriched from blood (not recorded which).

DNA for the CDR3: TGTGCCAGCAGCTCATTGACAGGGGGGGATGCTTTCTTT. It encodes CASSSLTGGDAFF. This chain uses TRBV7-9 with TRBJ1-1, with 9 bases fitting TRBD1. Looked up from germline, CDR1 is SEHNR and CDR2 is FQNEAQ (reference sequence). The CDR3 loop spans 13 amino acids. The V gene end was trimmed by 4 bases and the J gene end by 11 bases; junction bases not matched to a gene: 8.